This TCR beta chain was retrieved from a study of blood T cell repertoires in COVID-19. Background on the study: Some COVID-19 samples were acute and others convalescent; all came from the United States, Italy and Spain. T cells, B-cell-depleted T cells, or PBMCs provided the cDNA or gDNA that served as material.

Looked up from germline, CDR1 is MNHEY and CDR2 is SVGEGT. This CDR3 is built from 16 residues. The ends were cut back, 6 bases at V and 11 bases at J, with 26 bases in the middle. Original analysis: Amplifying reference gene primers gave estimates of nucleated cell counts. Sequencing was performed with immunoSEQ multiplex PCR; in TCRdb, only in-frame clones are kept and a portion is missing. Clone size and the V and J calls come from that table; the DNA yielded D and trimming. The top ten clones hold approximately 1.1% of a sample with over 100,000 clones, 85% to 90% of them seen once. V is TRBV6-2 or TRBV6-3 and J is TRBJ1-5, with D hard to call. The specimen sequenced was peripheral blood. The source of this sequence is a human donor in a cohort sampled during active COVID-19. In DNA, the CDR3 is TGTGCCAGCAGCCCTTCGGGCGGAACCGCGTTCGGGGCCCAGCATTTT. Translated, it gives CASSPSGGTAFGAQHF.